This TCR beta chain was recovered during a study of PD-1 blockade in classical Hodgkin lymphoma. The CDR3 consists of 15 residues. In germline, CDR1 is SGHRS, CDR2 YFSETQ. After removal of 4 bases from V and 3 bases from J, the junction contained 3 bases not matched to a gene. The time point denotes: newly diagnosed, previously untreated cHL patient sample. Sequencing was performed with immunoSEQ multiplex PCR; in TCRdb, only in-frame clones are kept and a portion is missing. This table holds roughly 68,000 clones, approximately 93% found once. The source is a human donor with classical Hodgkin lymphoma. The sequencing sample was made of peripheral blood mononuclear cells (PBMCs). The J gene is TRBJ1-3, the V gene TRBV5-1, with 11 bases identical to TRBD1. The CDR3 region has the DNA TGCGCCAGCAGCCAGGACAGGGGGCTTGGAAACACCATATATTTT. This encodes CASSQDRGLGNTIYF.